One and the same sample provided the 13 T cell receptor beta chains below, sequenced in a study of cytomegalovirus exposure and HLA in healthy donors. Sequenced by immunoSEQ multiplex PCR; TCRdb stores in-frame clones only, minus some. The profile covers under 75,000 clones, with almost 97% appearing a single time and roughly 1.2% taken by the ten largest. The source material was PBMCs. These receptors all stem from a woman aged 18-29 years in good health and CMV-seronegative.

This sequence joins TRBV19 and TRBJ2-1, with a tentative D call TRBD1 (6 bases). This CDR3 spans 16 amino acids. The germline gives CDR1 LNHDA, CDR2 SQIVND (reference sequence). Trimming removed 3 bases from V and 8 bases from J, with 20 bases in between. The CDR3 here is CASSIPGDPPAYEQFF. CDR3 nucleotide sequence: TGTGCCAGTAGTATCCCAGGGGACCCCCCAGCTTATGAGCAGTTCTTC.

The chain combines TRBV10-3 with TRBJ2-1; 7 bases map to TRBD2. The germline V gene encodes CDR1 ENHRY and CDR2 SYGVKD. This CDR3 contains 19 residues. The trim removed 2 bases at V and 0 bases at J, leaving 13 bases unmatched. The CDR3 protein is CAISEHRPIGLDSYNEQFF. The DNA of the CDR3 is TGTGCCATCAGTGAGCACCGCCCCATTGGACTAGACTCCTACAATGAGCAGTTCTTC.

The CDR3 region is CASSLGTGPFMYTQYF. The CDR3 coding sequence is TGTGCCAGCTCACTGGGGACAGGACCCTTCATGTATACGCAGTATTTT. V usage is TRBV18 and J usage is TRBJ2-3; 8 bases are a match to TRBD1. The V segment lost 4 bases and the J segment 7 bases; nucleotides outside the gene matches: 13. The CDR3 has 16 residues. Germline CDR1 and CDR2: KGHSH and LQKENI.

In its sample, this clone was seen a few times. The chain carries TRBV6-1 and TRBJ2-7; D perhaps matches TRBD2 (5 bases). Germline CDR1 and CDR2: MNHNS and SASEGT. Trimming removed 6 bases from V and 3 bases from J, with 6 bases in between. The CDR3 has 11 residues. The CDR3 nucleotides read TGTGCCAGCAGGGCGGGCTACGAGCAGTACTTC. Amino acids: CASRAGYEQYF.

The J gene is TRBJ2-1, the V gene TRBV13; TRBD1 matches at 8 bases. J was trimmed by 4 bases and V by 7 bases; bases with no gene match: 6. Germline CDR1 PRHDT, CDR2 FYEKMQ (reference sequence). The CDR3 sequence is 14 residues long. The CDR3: CASNRQGRYNEQFF. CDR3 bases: TGTGCCAGCAACCGACAGGGGAGGTACAATGAGCAGTTCTTC.

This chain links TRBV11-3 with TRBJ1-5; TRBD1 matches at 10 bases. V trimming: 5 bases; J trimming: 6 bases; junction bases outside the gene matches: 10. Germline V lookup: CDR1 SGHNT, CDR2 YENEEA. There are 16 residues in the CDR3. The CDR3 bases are TGTGCCAGCAGCCCACCAGGACAGGGGGTTGTTCAGCCCCAGCATTTT. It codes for CASSPPGQGVVQPQHF. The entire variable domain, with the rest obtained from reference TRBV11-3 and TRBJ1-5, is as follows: EAGVVQSPRYKIIEKKQPVAFWCNPISGHNTLYWYLQNLGQGPELLIRYENEEAVDDSQLPKDRFSAERLKGVDSTLKIQPAELGDSAVYLCASSPPGQGVVQPQHFGDGTRLSIL.

The CDR3 DNA follows: TGTGCCAGCAGCCGCCGACTAGCAGGGGCCTACAATGAGCAGTTCTTC. It specifies CASSRRLAGAYNEQFF. The chain has TRBV7-9 and TRBJ2-1; D perhaps matches TRBD2 (7 bases). Looked up from germline, CDR1 is SEHNR and CDR2 is FQNEAQ (reference sequence). The length of the CDR3 is 16 residues. V lost 5 bases and J 2 bases, leaving 16 bases between the germline ends.

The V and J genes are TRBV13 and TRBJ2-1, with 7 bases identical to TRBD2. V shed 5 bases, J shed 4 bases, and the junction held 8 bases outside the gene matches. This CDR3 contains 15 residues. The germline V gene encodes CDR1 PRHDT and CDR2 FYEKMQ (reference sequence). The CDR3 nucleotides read TGTGCCAGCAGCCCCCCGGGGGGATCGTACAATGAGCAGTTCTTC. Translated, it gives CASSPPGGSYNEQFF.

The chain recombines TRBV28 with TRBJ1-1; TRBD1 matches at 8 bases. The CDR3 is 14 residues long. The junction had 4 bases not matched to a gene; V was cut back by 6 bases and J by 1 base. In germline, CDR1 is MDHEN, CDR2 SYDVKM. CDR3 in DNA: TGTGCCAGCAGACCAGGGGGCGCGAACACTGAAGCTTTCTTT. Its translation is CASRPGGANTEAFF.

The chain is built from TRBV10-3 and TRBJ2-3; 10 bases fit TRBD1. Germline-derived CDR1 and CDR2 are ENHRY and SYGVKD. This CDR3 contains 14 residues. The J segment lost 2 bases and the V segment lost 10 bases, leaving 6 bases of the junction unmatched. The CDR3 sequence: CASTGTGVTDTQYF. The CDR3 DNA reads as TGTGCCAGCACCGGGACAGGGGTCACAGATACGCAGTATTTT.

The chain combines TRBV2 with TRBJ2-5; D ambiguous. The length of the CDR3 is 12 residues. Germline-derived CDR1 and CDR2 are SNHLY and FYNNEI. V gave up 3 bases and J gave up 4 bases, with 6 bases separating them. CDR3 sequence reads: CASSDSSETQYF. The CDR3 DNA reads TGTGCCAGCAGTGACTCCTCAGAGACCCAGTACTTC.

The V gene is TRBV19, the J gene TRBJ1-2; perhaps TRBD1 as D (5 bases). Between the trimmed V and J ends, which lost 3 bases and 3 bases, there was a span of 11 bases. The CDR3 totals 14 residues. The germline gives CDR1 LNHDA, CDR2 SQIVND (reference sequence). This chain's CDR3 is CASSISGPYYGYTF. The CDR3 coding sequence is TGTGCCAGTAGTATTTCAGGGCCCTACTATGGCTACACCTTC.

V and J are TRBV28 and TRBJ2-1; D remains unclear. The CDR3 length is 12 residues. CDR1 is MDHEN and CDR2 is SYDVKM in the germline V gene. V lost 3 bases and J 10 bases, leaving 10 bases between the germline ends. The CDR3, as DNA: TGTGCCAGCAGTTTGTGGCGGAACGAGCAGTTCTTC. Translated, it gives CASSLWRNEQFF.